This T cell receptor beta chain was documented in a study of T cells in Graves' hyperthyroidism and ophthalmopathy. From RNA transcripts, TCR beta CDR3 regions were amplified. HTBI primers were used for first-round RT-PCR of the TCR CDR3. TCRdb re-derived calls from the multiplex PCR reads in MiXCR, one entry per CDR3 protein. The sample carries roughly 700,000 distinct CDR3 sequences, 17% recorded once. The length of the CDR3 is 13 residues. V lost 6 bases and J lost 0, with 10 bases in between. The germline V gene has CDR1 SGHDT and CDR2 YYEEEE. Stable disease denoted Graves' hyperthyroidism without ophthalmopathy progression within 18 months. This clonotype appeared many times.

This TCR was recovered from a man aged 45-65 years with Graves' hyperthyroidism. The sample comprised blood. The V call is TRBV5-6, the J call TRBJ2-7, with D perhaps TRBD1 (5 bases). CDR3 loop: CASIAGNSYEQYF. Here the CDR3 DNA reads TGTGCCAGCATTGCAGGGAACTCCTACGAGCAGTACTTC.